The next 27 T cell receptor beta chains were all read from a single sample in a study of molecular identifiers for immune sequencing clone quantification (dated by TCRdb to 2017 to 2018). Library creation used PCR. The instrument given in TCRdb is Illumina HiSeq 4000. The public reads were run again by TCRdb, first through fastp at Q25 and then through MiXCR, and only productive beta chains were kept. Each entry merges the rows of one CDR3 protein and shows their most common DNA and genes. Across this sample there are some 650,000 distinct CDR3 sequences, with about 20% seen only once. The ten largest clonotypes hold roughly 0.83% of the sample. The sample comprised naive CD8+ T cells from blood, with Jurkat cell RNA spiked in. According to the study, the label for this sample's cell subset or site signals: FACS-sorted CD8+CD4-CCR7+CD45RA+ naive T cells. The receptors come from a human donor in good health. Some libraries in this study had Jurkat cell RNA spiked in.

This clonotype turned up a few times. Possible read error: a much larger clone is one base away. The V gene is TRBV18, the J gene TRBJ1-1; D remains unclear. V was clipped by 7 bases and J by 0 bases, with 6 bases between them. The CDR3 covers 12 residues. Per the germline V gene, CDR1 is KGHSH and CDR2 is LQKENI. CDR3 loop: CASLAVNTEAFF. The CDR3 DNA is TGTGCCAGCTTAGCAGTGAACACTGAAGCTTTCTTT. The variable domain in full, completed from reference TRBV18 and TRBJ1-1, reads NAGVMQNPRHLVRRRGQEARLRCSPMKGHSHVYWYRQLPEEGLKFMVYLQKENIIDESGMPKERFSAEFPKEGPSILRIQQVVRGDSAAYFCASLAVNTEAFFGQGTRLTVV.

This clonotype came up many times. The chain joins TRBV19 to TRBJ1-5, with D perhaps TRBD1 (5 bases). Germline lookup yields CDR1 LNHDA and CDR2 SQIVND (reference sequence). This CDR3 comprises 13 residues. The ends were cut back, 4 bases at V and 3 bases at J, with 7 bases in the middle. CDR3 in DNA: TGTGCCAGTAGTACGGGGCACAATCAGCCCCAGCATTTT. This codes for CASSTGHNQPQHF.

CDR3: CASSLGTESSYEQYF. The DNA of the CDR3 is TGTGCCAGCAGCTTAGGGACAGAGTCCTCCTACGAGCAGTACTTC. The V gene is TRBV11-2, the J gene TRBJ2-7; D might be TRBD1 (6 bases). With 1 base removed from V and 0 bases from J, the gap between germline ends came to 10 bases. Germline assignment: CDR1 SGHAT and CDR2 FQNNGV. The CDR3 covers 15 residues.

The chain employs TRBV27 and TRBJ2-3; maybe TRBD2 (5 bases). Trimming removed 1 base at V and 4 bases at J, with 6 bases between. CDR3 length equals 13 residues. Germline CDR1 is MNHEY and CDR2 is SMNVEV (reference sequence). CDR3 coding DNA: TGTGCCAGCAGTTTATATAGCGCAGATACGCAGTATTTT. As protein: CASSLYSADTQYF.

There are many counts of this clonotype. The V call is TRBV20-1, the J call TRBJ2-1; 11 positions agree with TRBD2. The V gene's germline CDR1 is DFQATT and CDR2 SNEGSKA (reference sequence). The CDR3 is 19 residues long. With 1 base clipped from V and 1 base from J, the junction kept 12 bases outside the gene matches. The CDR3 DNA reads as TGCAGTGCTAGAGGCGGGGCCCTTCGACTAGCGGGATCCTACAATGAGCAGTTCTTC. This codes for CSARGGALRLAGSYNEQFF.

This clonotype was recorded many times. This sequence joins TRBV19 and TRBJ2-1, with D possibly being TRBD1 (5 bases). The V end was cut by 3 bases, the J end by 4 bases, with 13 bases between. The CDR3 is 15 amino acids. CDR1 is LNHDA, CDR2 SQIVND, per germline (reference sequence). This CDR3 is CASSIIQGPYNEQFF. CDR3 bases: TGTGCCAGTAGTATCATCCAGGGCCCTTACAATGAGCAGTTCTTC.

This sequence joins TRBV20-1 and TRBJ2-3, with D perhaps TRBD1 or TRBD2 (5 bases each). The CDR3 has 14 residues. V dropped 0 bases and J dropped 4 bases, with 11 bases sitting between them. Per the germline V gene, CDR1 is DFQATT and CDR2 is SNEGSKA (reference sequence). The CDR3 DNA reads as TGCAGTGCTAGAGATCTAGCAGGGCCAGATACGCAGTATTTT. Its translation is CSARDLAGPDTQYF.

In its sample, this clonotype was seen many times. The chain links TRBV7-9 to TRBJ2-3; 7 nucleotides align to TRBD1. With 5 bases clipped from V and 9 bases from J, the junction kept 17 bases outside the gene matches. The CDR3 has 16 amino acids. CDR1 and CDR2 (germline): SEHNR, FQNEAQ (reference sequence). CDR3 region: CASSGGQMGTRGTQYF. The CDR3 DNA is TGTGCCAGCAGCGGGGGACAGATGGGTACGAGGGGAACGCAGTATTTT.

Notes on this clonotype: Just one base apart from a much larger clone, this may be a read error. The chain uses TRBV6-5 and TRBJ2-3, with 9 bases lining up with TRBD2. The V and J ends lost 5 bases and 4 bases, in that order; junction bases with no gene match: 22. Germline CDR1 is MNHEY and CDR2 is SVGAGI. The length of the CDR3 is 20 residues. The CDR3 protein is CASSQGGGAGGPITPDTQYF. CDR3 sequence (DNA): TGTGCCAGCAGTCAGGGGGGTGGGGCGGGAGGGCCAATAACCCCAGATACGCAGTATTTT.

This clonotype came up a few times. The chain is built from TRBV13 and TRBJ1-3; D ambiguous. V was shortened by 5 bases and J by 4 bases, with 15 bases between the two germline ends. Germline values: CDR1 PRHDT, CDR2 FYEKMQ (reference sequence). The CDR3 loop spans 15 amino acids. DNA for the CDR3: TGTGCCAGCAGCCTGGGCTGGGGATCCGGAAACACCATATATTTT. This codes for CASSLGWGSGNTIYF.

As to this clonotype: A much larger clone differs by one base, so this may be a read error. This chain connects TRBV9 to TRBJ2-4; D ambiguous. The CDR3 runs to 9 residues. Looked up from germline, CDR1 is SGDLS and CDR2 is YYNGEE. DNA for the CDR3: TGTGCCAGCAGCGCATCTGGGTCCTTC. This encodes CASSASGSF.

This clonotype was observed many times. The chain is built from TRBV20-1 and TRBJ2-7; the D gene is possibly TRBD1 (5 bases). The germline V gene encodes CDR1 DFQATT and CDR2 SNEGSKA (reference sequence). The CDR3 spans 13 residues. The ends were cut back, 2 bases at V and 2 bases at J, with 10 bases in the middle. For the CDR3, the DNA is TGCAGTGCTAGACCGAAGACAGCCTACGAGCAGTACTTC. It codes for CSARPKTAYEQYF.

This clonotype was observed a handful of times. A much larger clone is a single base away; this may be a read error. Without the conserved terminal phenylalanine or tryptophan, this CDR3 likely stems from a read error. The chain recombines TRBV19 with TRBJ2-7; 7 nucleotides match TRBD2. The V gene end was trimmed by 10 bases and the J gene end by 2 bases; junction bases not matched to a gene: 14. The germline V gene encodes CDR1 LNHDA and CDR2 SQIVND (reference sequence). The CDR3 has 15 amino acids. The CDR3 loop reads CATGPSSGVTYEQYL. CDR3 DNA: TGTGCCACCGGACCTTCGAGCGGGGTTACCTACGAGCAGTACCTC.

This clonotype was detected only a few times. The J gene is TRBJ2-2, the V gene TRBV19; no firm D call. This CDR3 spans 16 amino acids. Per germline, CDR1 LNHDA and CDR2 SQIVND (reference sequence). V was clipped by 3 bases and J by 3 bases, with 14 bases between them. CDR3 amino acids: CASSIWADQYTGELFF. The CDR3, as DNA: TGTGCCAGTAGTATTTGGGCAGACCAGTACACCGGGGAGCTGTTTTTT.

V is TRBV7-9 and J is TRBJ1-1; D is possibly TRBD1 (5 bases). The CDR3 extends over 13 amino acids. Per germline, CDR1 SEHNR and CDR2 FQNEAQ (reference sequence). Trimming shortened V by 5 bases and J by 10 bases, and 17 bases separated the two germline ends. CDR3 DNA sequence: TGTGCCAGCAGCCCTACCGCGGGCGGGGGAGCTTTCTTT. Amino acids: CASSPTAGGGAFF.

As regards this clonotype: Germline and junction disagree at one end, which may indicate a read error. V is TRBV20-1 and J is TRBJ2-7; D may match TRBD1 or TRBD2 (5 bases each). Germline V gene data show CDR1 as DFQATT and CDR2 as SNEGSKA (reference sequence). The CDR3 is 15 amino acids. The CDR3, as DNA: TGCAGTGCCCCCTACTCCAGGGAAGGAGGCTACGAGCGGTACTTC. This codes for CSAPYSREGGYERYF.

As DNA, the CDR3 is TGTGCCAGCAGTGAGATAGGCACGAACAAAAACATTCAGTACTTC. Translating it yields CASSEIGTNKNIQYF. V gene TRBV2 combines with J gene TRBJ2-4; D gene unclear. The CDR3 is made up of 15 amino acids. V lost 3 bases and J lost 3, with 12 bases in between. Germline CDR1 and CDR2: SNHLY and FYNNEI.

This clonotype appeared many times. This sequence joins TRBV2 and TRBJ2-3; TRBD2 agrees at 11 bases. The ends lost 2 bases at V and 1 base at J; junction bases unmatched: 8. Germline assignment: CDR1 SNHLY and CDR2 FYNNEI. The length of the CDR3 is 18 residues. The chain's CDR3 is CASSEISGRGLGTDTQYF. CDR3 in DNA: TGTGCCAGCAGTGAAATTAGCGGGAGGGGGCTCGGCACAGATACGCAGTATTTT.

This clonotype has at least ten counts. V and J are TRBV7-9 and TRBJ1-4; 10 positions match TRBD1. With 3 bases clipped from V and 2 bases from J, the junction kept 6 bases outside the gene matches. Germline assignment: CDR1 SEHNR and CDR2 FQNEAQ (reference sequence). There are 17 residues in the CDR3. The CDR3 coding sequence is TGTGCCAGCAGCTTCCTGGGACAGGGGCGGACTAATGAAAAACTGTTTTTT. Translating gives CASSFLGQGRTNEKLFF.

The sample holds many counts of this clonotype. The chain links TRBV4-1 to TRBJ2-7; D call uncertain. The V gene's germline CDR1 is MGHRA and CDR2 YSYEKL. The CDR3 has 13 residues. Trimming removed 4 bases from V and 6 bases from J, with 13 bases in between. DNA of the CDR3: TGCGCCAGCAGCCTGGCTGGTGGGTCCGAGCAGTACTTC. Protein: CASSLAGGSEQYF.

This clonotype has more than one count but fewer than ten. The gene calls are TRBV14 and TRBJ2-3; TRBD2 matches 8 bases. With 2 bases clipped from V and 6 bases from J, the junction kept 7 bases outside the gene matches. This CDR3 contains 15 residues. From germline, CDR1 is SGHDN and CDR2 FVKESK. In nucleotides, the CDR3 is TGTGCCAGCAGCCAATTTGACGGCGGGAGGGATACGCAGTATTTT. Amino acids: CASSQFDGGRDTQYF.

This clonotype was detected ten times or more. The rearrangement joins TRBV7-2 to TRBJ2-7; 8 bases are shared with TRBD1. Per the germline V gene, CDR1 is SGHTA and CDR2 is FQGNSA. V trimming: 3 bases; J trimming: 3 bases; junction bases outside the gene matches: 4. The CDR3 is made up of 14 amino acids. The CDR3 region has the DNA TGTGCCAGCAGCTTCGACAGGGGAGTCTACGAGCAGTACTTC. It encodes CASSFDRGVYEQYF.

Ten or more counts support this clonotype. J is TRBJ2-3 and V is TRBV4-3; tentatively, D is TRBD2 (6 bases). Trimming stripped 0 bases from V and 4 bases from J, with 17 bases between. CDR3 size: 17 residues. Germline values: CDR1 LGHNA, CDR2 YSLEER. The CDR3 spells CASSQDAGTSWADTQYF. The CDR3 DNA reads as TGCGCCAGCAGCCAAGATGCGGGGACCTCGTGGGCAGATACGCAGTATTTT.

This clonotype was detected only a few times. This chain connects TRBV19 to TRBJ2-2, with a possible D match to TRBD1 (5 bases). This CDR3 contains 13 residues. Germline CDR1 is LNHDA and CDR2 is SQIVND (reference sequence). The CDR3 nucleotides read TGTGCTTGTGGACAAGGATATGGCGGGGAGCTGTTTTTT. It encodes CACGQGYGGELFF.

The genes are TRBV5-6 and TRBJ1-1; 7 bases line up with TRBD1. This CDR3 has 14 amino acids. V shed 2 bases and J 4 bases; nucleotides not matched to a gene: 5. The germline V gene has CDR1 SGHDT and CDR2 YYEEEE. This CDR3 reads CASSFTGVSTEAFF. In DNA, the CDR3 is TGTGCCAGCAGCTTTACAGGGGTTAGCACTGAAGCTTTCTTT.

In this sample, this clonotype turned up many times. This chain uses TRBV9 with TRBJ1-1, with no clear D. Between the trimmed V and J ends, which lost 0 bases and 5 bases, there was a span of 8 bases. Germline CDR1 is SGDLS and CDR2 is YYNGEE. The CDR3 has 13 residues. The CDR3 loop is CASSVGSQTEAFF. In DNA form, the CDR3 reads TGTGCCAGCAGCGTAGGGAGTCAAACTGAAGCTTTCTTT.

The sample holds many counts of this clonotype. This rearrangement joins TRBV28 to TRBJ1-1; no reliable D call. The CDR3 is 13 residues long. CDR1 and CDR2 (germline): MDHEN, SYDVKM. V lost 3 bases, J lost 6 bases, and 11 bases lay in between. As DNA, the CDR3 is TGTGCCAGCAGTTTGGTCGGGCCCTCTGAAGCTTTCTTT. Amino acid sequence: CASSLVGPSEAFF.